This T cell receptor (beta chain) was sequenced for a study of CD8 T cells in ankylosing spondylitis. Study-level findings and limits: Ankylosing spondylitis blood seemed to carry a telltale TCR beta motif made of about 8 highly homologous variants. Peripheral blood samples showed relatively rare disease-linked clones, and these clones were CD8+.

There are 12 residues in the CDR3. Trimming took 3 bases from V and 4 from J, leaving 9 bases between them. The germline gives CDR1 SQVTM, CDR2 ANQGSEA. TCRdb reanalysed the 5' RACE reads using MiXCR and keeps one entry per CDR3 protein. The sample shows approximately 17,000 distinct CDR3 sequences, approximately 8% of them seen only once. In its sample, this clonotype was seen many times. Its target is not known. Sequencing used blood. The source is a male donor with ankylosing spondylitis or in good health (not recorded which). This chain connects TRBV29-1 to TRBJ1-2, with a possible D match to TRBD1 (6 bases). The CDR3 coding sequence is TGCAGCGTTGAGGGGGGCGCCTATGGCTACACCTTC. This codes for CSVEGGAYGYTF.